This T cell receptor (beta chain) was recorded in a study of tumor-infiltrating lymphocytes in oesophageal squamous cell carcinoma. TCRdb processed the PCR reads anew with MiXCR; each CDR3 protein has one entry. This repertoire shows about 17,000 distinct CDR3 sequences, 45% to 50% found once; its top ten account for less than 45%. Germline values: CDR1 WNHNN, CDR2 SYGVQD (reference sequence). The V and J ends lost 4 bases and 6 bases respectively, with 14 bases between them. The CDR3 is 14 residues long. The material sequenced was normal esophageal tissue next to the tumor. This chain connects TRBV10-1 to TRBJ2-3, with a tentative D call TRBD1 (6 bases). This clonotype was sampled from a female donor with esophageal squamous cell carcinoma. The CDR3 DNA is TGCGCCAGCAGTGTGGGGGCTATGGCTGATACGCAGTATTTT. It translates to CASSVGAMADTQYF.